This paragraph reports one TCR beta chain. The antigen remains unidentified. These data belong to a study of OX40 agonist ivuxolimab in advanced cancers. Trimming removed 11 bases at V and 6 bases at J, with 20 bases between. The CDR3 length is 13 residues. Germline-derived CDR1 and CDR2 are LNHDA and SQIVND (reference sequence). Study-wide results and limits: CD8+ T cells averaged more expanded clones than CD4+. Nonresponders, in some cases, also had low normalized T-cell clonal expansion. Both blood CD4+ and CD8+ T cells showed clonal growth by week 6 at 0.1 to 3.0 mg/kg.

Only in-frame clones appear in the TCRdb table, and some are missing; sequencing was by immunoSEQ multiplex PCR. The table has tens of thousands of clones, 80% to 90% seen once. Here the sequenced sample was CD4+ or CD8+ T cells sorted from blood, taken in a trial of the OX40 agonist ivuxolimab. The clonotype comes from an adult with an advanced solid tumor such as melanoma, head and neck, liver or kidney cancer. The chain employs TRBV19 and TRBJ2-7; D is unclear. CDR3 amino acids: CASVGPRRGEQYF. As DNA, the CDR3 is TGTGCCTCAGTAGGGCCCCGCCGCGGCGAGCAGTACTTC.